These 3 T cell receptor beta chains share one sample of origin, sequenced in a study of blood T cell repertoires in COVID-19 (dated by TCRdb to the early 2020s). Library preparation used the immunoSEQ multiplex PCR assay. TCRdb limited this immuneACCESS table to in-frame rearrangements with V and J called. A share of clones is missing; checked studies link under half to unresolved V genes, and the rest is unexplained. This sample gives about 170,000 clones in total; around 82% of them show up just once. The ten largest clones capture about 2% of the sample. The specimen was peripheral blood. The receptors shown here come from a woman aged 80 or over with acute or convalescent COVID-19.

The gene calls are TRBV3-1 (or the pseudogene TRBV3-2) and TRBJ2-3, with 7 nucleotides matching TRBD1. The CDR3 has 18 residues. Losses at the gene ends were 0 bases for V and 2 bases for J; bases not matched to a gene: 11. The V gene's germline CDR1 is LGHDT and CDR2 YNNKEL (reference sequence). The CDR3 loop reads CASSQDRNKGAFTDTQYF. The CDR3 DNA follows: TGTGCCAGCAGCCAAGATCGTAATAAGGGGGCGTTCACAGATACGCAGTATTTT.

V and J are TRBV10-3 and TRBJ1-2; TRBD1 is a possible D gene (5 bases). The germline gives CDR1 ENHRY, CDR2 SYGVKD. This CDR3 is built from 17 residues. Between the trimmed V and J ends, which lost 4 bases and 4 bases, there was a span of 22 bases. CDR3 sequence: CAISGKGSGGTFYGYTF. Written as DNA, the CDR3 is TGTGCCATCAGTGGGAAGGGGTCGGGGGGAACCTTCTATGGCTACACCTTC.

J is TRBJ1-3 and V is TRBV3-1 (or the pseudogene TRBV3-2); no clear D gene. The CDR3 contains 17 residues. Germline V gene sequence: CDR1 LGHDT, CDR2 YNNKEL (reference sequence). V gave up 0 bases and J gave up 0 bases, with 12 bases separating them. CDR3 sequence: CASSQDLRVFSGNTIYF. The DNA of the CDR3 is TGTGCCAGCAGCCAAGATCTTCGTGTGTTCTCTGGAAACACCATATATTTT.